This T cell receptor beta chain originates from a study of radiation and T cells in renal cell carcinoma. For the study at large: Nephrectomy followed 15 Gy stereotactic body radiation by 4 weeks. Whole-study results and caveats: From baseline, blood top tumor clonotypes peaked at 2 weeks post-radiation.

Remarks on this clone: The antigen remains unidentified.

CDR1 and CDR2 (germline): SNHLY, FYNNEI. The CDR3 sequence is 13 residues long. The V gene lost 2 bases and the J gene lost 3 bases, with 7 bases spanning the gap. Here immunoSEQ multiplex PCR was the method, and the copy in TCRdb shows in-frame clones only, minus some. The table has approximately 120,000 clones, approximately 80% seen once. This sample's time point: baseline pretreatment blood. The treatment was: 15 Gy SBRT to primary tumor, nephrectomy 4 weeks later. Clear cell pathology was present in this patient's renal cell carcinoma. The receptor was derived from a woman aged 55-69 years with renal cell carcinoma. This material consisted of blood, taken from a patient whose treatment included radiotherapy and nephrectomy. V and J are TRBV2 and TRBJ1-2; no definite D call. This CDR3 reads CASSEISDYGYTF. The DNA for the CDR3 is TGTGCCAGCAGTGAAATCTCGGACTATGGCTACACCTTC. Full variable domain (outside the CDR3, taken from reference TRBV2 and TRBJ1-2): EPEVTQTPSHQVTQMGQEVILRCVPISNHLYFYWYRQILGQKVEFLVSFYNNEISEKSEIFDDQFSVERPDGSNFTLKIRSTKLEDSAMYFCASSEISDYGYTFGSGTRLTVV.